This passage covers 30 T cell receptor beta chains from one sample sequenced in a study of cytomegalovirus exposure and HLA in healthy donors. PCR used 60 Vbeta primers and 13 Jbeta primers. Using immunoSEQ multiplex PCR, the repertoire was profiled, and TCRdb retains in-frame clones only, with some absent. The repertoire holds around 140,000 clones, with around 73% as singletons. The sample consisted of PBMCs. The source of these receptors is a female donor in good health and CMV-seronegative.

The chain recombines TRBV7-3 with TRBJ1-1, with D uncertain. The CDR3 is made up of 13 amino acids. V gave up 3 bases and J gave up 1 base, with 6 bases separating them. Germline assignment: CDR1 SGHTA and CDR2 FQGTGA. CDR3 sequence (DNA): TGTGCCAGCAGCTTTGGGAGGAACACTGAAGCTTTCTTT. Translation: CASSFGRNTEAFF.

This chain links TRBV9 with TRBJ2-5, with 7 bases lining up with TRBD2. This CDR3 spans 14 amino acids. Germline-derived CDR1 and CDR2 are SGDLS and YYNGEE. Germline trimming cut 3 bases from V and 4 bases from J; bases unmatched to any gene: 6. In DNA form, the CDR3 reads TGTGCCAGCAGCGCGCGGGAGATGCGAGAGACCCAGTACTTC. Translated: CASSAREMRETQYF.

The genes are TRBV5-1 and TRBJ2-3, with a tentative D call TRBD1 (6 bases). Trimming left V 1 base short and J 0 bases short, with 18 bases between. The length of the CDR3 is 18 residues. Germline values: CDR1 SGHRS, CDR2 YFSETQ. The chain's CDR3 is CASSLPLRGHQSTDTQYF. In nucleotides, the CDR3 is TGCGCCAGCAGCTTGCCCCTTAGGGGACACCAGAGCACAGATACGCAGTATTTT.

DNA for the CDR3: TGTGCCAGCCGGGGAGGGACCTCCTATAATTCACCCCTCCACTTT. It translates to CASRGGTSYNSPLHF. This chain uses TRBV9 with TRBJ1-6, with D perhaps TRBD1 (5 bases). Trimming pared 7 bases from V and 0 bases from J, leaving 11 bases between. The CDR3 consists of 15 residues. Per the germline V gene, CDR1 is SGDLS and CDR2 is YYNGEE.

This chain links TRBV7-9 with TRBJ2-1, with 7 nucleotides matching TRBD2. The germline gives CDR1 SEHNR, CDR2 FQNEAQ (reference sequence). The CDR3 runs 19 residues. Trimming at V came to 5 bases and at J to 0 bases, leaving 16 bases not matched to a gene. In DNA form, the CDR3 reads TGTGCCAGCAGCCCCTCGGTGGGGACTACAACGAGCTCCTACAATGAGCAGTTCTTC. It codes for CASSPSVGTTTSSYNEQFF.

The V call is TRBV11-2, the J call TRBJ2-5; TRBD2 matches at 10 bases. Gene TRBJ2-7 matches the end of the DNA better, so the J call may be wrong. This CDR3 has 16 residues. Looked up from germline, CDR1 is SGHAT and CDR2 is FQNNGV. CDR3 bases: TGTGCCAGCAACCTCGGGGGGGGACTAGCGTATCACGAGCAGTACTTC. Encoded protein: CASNLGGGLAYHEQYF.

A word on this clone: An end of the junction does not agree with germline; a read error may underlie this. V and J are TRBV5-6 and TRBJ1-2, with D possibly matching TRBD1 (6 bases). This CDR3 comprises 13 residues. CDR1 and CDR2 (germline): SGHDT, YYEEEE. The CDR3 here is CASTEGGAIGYPF. The CDR3 DNA sequence: TGTGCCAGCACCGAGGGGGGGGCCATTGGCTACCCCTTC.

The CDR3 is CASSEQPPTGSYEQYF. The CDR3 bases are TGTGCCAGCAGTGAACAACCCCCGACAGGTTCCTACGAGCAGTACTTC. V and J are TRBV2 and TRBJ2-7; weak D call: TRBD1 (6 bases). The CDR3 runs 16 residues. Germline V gene lookup returns CDR1 SNHLY and CDR2 FYNNEI. V shed 2 bases and J shed 1 base, with 15 bases lying between them. The variable domain in full, with the rest retrieved from reference TRBV2 and TRBJ2-7, is EPEVTQTPSHQVTQMGQEVILRCVPISNHLYFYWYRQILGQKVEFLVSFYNNEISEKSEIFDDQFSVERPDGSNFTLKIRSTKLEDSAMYFCASSEQPPTGSYEQYFGPGTRLTVT.

The genes are TRBV7-8 and TRBJ1-1; a weak D match, TRBD1 (5 bases). This CDR3 region has 13 residues. Trimming cost V 5 bases and J 5 bases, with 12 bases left between them. Germline lookup yields CDR1 SGHVS and CDR2 FQNEAQ. The CDR3 loop reads CASSQQVWTEAFF. CDR3 nucleotide sequence: TGTGCCAGCAGCCAACAGGTTTGGACTGAAGCTTTCTTT.

The chain employs TRBV5-8 and TRBJ1-2; TRBD1 aligns across 7 bases. With V trimmed by 0 bases and J by 7 bases, 6 bases remained unmatched. Germline V lookup: CDR1 SGHTS, CDR2 YDEGEE. This CDR3 has 14 residues. In DNA form, the CDR3 reads TGTGCCAGCAGCTTGGCCGTCGCAGGGGGTGGCTACACCTTC. Translated, it gives CASSLAVAGGGYTF.

The rearrangement joins TRBV11-2 to TRBJ2-7; 8 bases agree with TRBD1. Unmatched junction bases numbered 4, after V lost 3 bases and J lost 6 bases. CDR1 and CDR2 (germline): SGHAT, FQNNGV. The CDR3 totals 13 residues. CDR3 sequence reads: CASSFRTGREQYF. CDR3 sequence (DNA): TGTGCCAGCAGCTTCCGGACAGGGCGCGAGCAGTACTTC.

The V call is TRBV4-2, the J call TRBJ2-1; D may be TRBD1 (6 bases). CDR1 and CDR2 from the germline V gene are LGHNA and YNFKEQ. V lost 0 bases, J lost 9 bases, and 15 bases lay in between. The CDR3 totals 15 residues. CDR3 bases: TGTGCCAGCAGCCAAGAGACTCGGAGAGGGGGTGAGCAGTTCTTC. It codes for CASSQETRRGGEQFF.

The gene calls are TRBV6-4 and TRBJ1-2, with D perhaps matching TRBD1 (5 bases). V shed 5 bases and J shed 4 bases, with 14 bases lying between them. Germline assignment: CDR1 MRHNA and CDR2 SNTAGT. This CDR3 is built from 14 residues. As DNA, the CDR3 is TGTGCCAGCAGTCCAGCCACAGGTCCCTATGGCTACACCTTC. Translated: CASSPATGPYGYTF.

This clone has a handful of counts. The chain has TRBV6-1 and TRBJ1-4; D ambiguous. Germline assignment: CDR1 MNHNS and CDR2 SASEGT. The CDR3 totals 14 residues. Trimming stripped 6 bases from V and 4 bases from J, with 12 bases between. CDR3 in DNA: TGTGCCAGCAGGACCCCGCGGGTTAATGAAAAACTGTTTTTT. Amino acid sequence: CASRTPRVNEKLFF.

A few counts support this clone. The chain combines TRBV15 with TRBJ1-5; TRBD1 aligns across 11 bases. Looked up from germline, CDR1 is LNHNV and CDR2 is YYDKDF (reference sequence). V was pared by 5 bases and J by 6 bases, with 9 bases of the junction left unmatched. There are 16 residues in the CDR3. CDR3 nucleotides: TGTGCCACCAGCTCCTTCCCCGGGACAGGGGGTCAGCCCCAGCATTTT. It translates to CATSSFPGTGGQPQHF.

The chain joins TRBV5-8 to TRBJ1-2; 7 bases are shared with TRBD1. CDR1 is SGHTS and CDR2 is YDEGEE in the germline V gene. V shed 4 bases and J 5 bases; nucleotides not matched to a gene: 14. The CDR3 sequence is 16 residues long. CDR3 residues: CASSRPGTVLRYGYTF. CDR3 sequence (DNA): TGTGCCAGCAGCCGTCCCGGGACAGTCCTGAGGTATGGCTACACCTTC.

The V gene is TRBV4-3, the J gene TRBJ2-1, with 8 bases lining up with TRBD2. Germline V gene data show CDR1 as LGHNA and CDR2 as YSLEER. The CDR3 has 16 amino acids. V lost 0 bases, J lost 5 bases, and 6 bases stayed unmatched. CDR3 region: CASSQEERGIHNEQFF. CDR3 DNA sequence: TGCGCCAGCAGCCAAGAAGAGCGGGGGATCCACAATGAGCAGTTCTTC.

This rearrangement joins TRBV6-5 to TRBJ1-6, with 8 nucleotides matching TRBD1. Germline V lookup: CDR1 MNHEY, CDR2 SVGAGI. The J segment lost 9 bases and the V segment lost 7 bases, leaving 11 bases of the junction unmatched. This CDR3 is built from 15 residues. The CDR3 nucleotides are TGTGCCAGCACCCTCGACAGGGGAGGTTCTTCACCCCTCCACTTT. This sequence encodes CASTLDRGGSSPLHF.

The chain has TRBV9 and TRBJ2-2, with D perhaps TRBD2 (6 bases). Germline assignment: CDR1 SGDLS and CDR2 YYNGEE. V dropped 4 bases and J dropped 6 bases, with 19 bases sitting between them. The CDR3 runs to 16 residues. The DNA of the CDR3 is TGTGCCAGCAGCTCACGACTAGAACCACCTCCCGGGGAGCTGTTTTTT. Encoded protein: CASSSRLEPPPGELFF.

This rearrangement joins TRBV4-1 to TRBJ2-7; 9 bases agree with TRBD1. The trim removed 1 base at V and 5 bases at J, leaving 6 bases unmatched. This CDR3 comprises 15 residues. Germline V gene lookup returns CDR1 MGHRA and CDR2 YSYEKL. The DNA of the CDR3 is TGCGCCAGCAGCCAAGTTCTGGGACAGGGTCACGAGCAGTACTTC. As protein: CASSQVLGQGHEQYF.

CDR3 residues: CASTSGSLDGYTF. CDR3 in DNA: TGTGCCAGCACCTCGGGGTCTCTTGACGGCTACACCTTC. The gene calls are TRBV28 and TRBJ1-2; no clear D. The CDR3 consists of 13 residues. CDR1 and CDR2 from the germline V gene are MDHEN and SYDVKM. V shed 7 bases and J shed 8 bases, with 17 bases lying between them.

The CDR3 nucleotides read TGTGCCAGCAGCCAACTAGCGGGGGGCCGGTGGGGGGAGCTGTTTTTT. Translated: CASSQLAGGRWGELFF. The chain uses TRBV27 and TRBJ2-2, with 12 nucleotides matching TRBD2. From germline, CDR1 is MNHEY and CDR2 SMNVEV (reference sequence). The CDR3 runs to 16 residues. V shed 6 bases and J 8 bases; nucleotides not matched to a gene: 10.

CDR3 loop: CASRVPGQGAGYTF. The CDR3 DNA is TGTGCCAGCAGAGTACCGGGACAGGGGGCTGGCTACACCTTC. The gene calls are TRBV6-1 and TRBJ1-2, with 12 bases lining up with TRBD1. The CDR3 totals 14 residues. Trimming removed 6 bases from V and 7 bases from J; junction bases left unmatched: 6. Germline V gene data show CDR1 as MNHNS and CDR2 as SASEGT.

V usage is TRBV9 and J usage is TRBJ1-2; D call uncertain. The V end was cut by 2 bases, the J end by 2 bases, with 13 bases between. Germline V gene data show CDR1 as SGDLS and CDR2 as YYNGEE. The CDR3 runs to 15 residues. The CDR3 spells CASSVSREENYGYTF. The CDR3 DNA reads as TGTGCCAGCAGCGTGTCGAGGGAGGAAAACTATGGCTACACCTTC.

V gene TRBV5-5 combines with J gene TRBJ1-4, with D possibly matching TRBD1 (6 bases). The V gene's germline CDR1 is SGHKS and CDR2 YYEKEE (reference sequence). The CDR3 runs 15 residues. V lost 4 bases and J lost 0, with 10 bases in between. CDR3 in amino acids: CASSPDSATNEKLFF. The CDR3 bases are TGTGCCAGCAGCCCGGACAGTGCAACTAATGAAAAACTGTTTTTT.

The DNA of the CDR3 is TGTGCCAGCAGCCGTCCTTGGCCTAGCGGGTACGAGCAGTACTTC. Translated, it gives CASSRPWPSGYEQYF. V usage is TRBV7-2 and J usage is TRBJ2-7, with 8 bases fitting TRBD2. Trimming at V came to 5 bases and at J to 4 bases, leaving 10 bases not matched to a gene. Germline loops: CDR1 SGHTA, CDR2 FQGNSA. The CDR3 runs to 15 residues.

The rearrangement links TRBV2 to TRBJ1-5, with TRBD1 as a possible D gene (6 bases). The germline V and J ends were trimmed by 4 bases and 4 bases, with 8 bases remaining between them. This CDR3 spans 13 amino acids. Germline V gene data show CDR1 as SNHLY and CDR2 as FYNNEI. The CDR3 region has the DNA TGTGCCAGCAGTGGGACAGCAAATCAGCCCCAGCATTTT. Protein sequence: CASSGTANQPQHF.

This chain joins TRBV29-1 and TRBJ1-2; TRBD1 agrees at 9 bases. The CDR3 consists of 15 residues. The junction had 14 bases not matched to a gene; V was cut back by 4 bases and J by 8 bases. The germline V gene has CDR1 SQVTM and CDR2 ANQGSEA. The CDR3 loop is CSVVPTGTGKYGYTF. The DNA for the CDR3 is TGCAGCGTTGTGCCGACTGGGACAGGGAAGTACGGCTACACCTTC.

The V gene is TRBV7-3, the J gene TRBJ2-1; 8 bases match TRBD2. Germline V lookup: CDR1 SGHTA, CDR2 FQGTGA. The CDR3 is 16 residues long. V lost 5 bases to trimming and J lost 0 bases; unmatched junction nucleotides: 6. The CDR3 DNA reads as TGTGCCAGCAGCCCCACTAGCGGCTCCTCCTACAATGAGCAGTTCTTC. Encoded protein: CASSPTSGSSYNEQFF.

A single count supports this clone. V is TRBV29-1 and J is TRBJ2-1, with D perhaps matching TRBD2 (6 bases). Trimming removed 3 bases at V and 5 bases at J, with 20 bases between. The V gene's germline CDR1 is SQVTM and CDR2 ANQGSEA. The CDR3 is made up of 16 amino acids. The CDR3 DNA reads as TGCAGCGTTGATAACCCCCGGGACTTTGGGAACAATGAGCAGTTCTTC. This gives the protein CSVDNPRDFGNNEQFF.